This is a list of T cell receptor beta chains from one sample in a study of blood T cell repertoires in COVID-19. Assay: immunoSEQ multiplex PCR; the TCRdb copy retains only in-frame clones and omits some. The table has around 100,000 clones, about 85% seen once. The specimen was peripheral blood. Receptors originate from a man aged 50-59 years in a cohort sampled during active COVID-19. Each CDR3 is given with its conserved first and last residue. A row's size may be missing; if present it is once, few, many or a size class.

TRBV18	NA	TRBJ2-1	CASSPPSTSGGAGFF
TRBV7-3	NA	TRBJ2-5	CASSLEVQETQYF
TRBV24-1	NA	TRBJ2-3	CATSEGLAGGTDTQYF
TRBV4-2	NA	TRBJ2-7	CASSQGGEDSYEQYF
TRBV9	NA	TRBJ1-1	CASSVTGIGNTEAFF
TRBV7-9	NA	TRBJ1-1	CASSPPRGKNTEAFF
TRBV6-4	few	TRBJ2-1	CAGPSSGDNEQFF
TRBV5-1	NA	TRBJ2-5	CASRNSGGPQETQYF
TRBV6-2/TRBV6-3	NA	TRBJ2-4	CASSSYADKNIQYF
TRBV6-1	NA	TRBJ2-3	CASSGRTGGPWGRDTQYF
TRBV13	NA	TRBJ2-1	CASSWGQDNRGGYNEQFF
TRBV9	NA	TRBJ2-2	CASSGTGLAGELFF
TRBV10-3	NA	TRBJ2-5	CAIAGGGDRETQYF
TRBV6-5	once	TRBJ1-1	CASSLRVMNTEAFF
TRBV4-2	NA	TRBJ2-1	CASSRRTGTGYNEQFF
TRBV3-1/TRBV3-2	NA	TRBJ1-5	CASSLGTGKDNQPQHF
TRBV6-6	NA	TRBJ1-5	CASSPEEGQVGAQPQHF
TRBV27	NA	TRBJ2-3	CASSLSARGGRTDTQYF
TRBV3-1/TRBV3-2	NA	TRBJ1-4	CASSQDRTGRNEKLFF
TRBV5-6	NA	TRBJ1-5	CASSLQGTQPQHF
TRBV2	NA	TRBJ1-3	CASSSTGPGVPGNTIYF
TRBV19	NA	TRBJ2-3	CATGPENRGRVTDTQYF
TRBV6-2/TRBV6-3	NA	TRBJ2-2	CASSLPSGGDTGELFF
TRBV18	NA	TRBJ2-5	CASSPLDREETQYF
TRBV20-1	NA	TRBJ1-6	CSASRGSGNSPLHF
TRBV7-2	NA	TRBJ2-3	CASSFTSGGARDTQYF
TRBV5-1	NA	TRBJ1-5	CASSPDRGSQPQHF
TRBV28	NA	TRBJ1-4	CASKTGDYGKLFF
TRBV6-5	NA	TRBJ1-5	CASSLGPQGNQPQHF
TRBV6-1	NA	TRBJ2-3	CASSERPYTWQTGDTQYF
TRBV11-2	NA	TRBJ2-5	CASSRTSGGAWETQYF
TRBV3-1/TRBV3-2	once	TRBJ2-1	CATQGGVAGYNEQFF
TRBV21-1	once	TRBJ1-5	CASSTLDRGLVNQPQHF
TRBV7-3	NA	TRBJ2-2	CASSSGVQGGELFF
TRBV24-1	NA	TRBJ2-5	CATSPGRVETQYF
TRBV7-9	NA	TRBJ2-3	CASSLQNTQYF
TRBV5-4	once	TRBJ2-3	CASSSGFGGAREDTQYF
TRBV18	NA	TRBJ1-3	CASSPSGQGRNTIYF
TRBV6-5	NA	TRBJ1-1	CASRKTGTTEAFF
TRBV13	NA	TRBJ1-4	CASSLGAGLGEKLFF
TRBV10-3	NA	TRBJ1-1	CAISESGTENTEAFF
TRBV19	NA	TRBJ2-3	CASSSGRTATSGTQYF
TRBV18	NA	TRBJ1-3	CASSPGREDTIYF
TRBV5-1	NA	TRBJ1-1	CASRGQPNTEAFF
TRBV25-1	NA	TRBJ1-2	CASSETGGSSGYTF
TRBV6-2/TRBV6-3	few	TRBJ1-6	CASSTLTGPNSPLHF
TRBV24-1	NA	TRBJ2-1	CATSDSPQRGHEQFF
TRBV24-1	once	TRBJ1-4	CATSATGTANEKLFF